This passage covers 3 T cell receptor beta chains from one sample sequenced in a study of blood T cell repertoires in COVID-19. TCRdb keeps only in-frame clones here, not all; method: immunoSEQ multiplex PCR. The sample has approximately 500,000 clones; roughly 88% are singletons. The sequenced material came from PBMCs or T cells enriched from blood (not recorded which). The source of these receptors is a woman aged 40-49 years who had recovered from COVID-19.

The chain employs TRBV29-1 and TRBJ1-4, with D perhaps TRBD1 (6 bases). From germline, CDR1 is SQVTM and CDR2 ANQGSEA. With 3 bases removed from V and 4 bases from J, the gap between germline ends came to 15 bases. The CDR3 has 15 amino acids. The CDR3 DNA reads TGCAGCGTTGACGGTGTGGGGGACAATAATGAAAAACTGTTTTTT. Its translation: CSVDGVGDNNEKLFF.

J is TRBJ2-1 and V is TRBV27, with 10 bases aligning to TRBD2. CDR3 length: 17 amino acids. Germline-derived CDR1 and CDR2 are MNHEY and SMNVEV (reference sequence). V was pared by 4 bases and J by 12 bases, with 18 bases of the junction left unmatched. CDR3 residues: CASSSDPGTSASFGQFF. CDR3 DNA: TGTGCCAGCAGTTCCGACCCCGGGACTAGCGCCTCATTCGGGCAGTTCTTC.

The V gene is TRBV27, the J gene TRBJ2-4; 9 bases line up with TRBD2. V was clipped by 3 bases and J by 0 bases; unmatched bases: 15. This CDR3 comprises 20 residues. CDR1 MNHEY and CDR2 SMNVEV come from the germline V gene (reference sequence). The CDR3 DNA sequence: TGTGCCAGCAGTTTGAGGTGGCGGGAGGGCCCGTATTTAGCCAAAAACATTCAGTACTTC. Protein sequence: CASSLRWREGPYLAKNIQYF.